This TCR beta chain was sequenced during a study of cytomegalovirus exposure and HLA in healthy donors. Regarding the study as a whole: A later analysis linked a missense DCLRE1C variant to TCR beta V- and J-gene trimming. Follow-up analysis seemed to connect common viral pathogens with several of the most significant clusters identified. Listed as cytomegalovirus-associated were 150 to 200 TCR beta chains.

As concerns this clone: Its specificity is unknown.

13 Jbeta primers and 60 Vbeta primers were used for the PCR. In the study's own analysis: Later work found roughly 80 million unique TCR beta chains, with roughly 11 million shared. TCRdb keeps only in-frame clones here, not all; method: immunoSEQ multiplex PCR. Clonal size and the V and J genes are those of that table, whereas D and trimming came from the DNA. The table shows about 120,000 clones, with more than 60% occurring only once. The CDR3 is made up of 13 amino acids. The ends were cut back, 5 bases at V and 8 bases at J, with 12 bases in the middle. Per germline, CDR1 MNHNS and CDR2 SASEGT. This receptor was obtained from a female donor in good health and CMV-seronegative. V and J are TRBV6-1 and TRBJ1-4, with D perhaps TRBD1 (5 bases). The sequenced sample was PBMCs. The CDR3 spells CASSPGIREKLFF. CDR3 nucleotide sequence: TGTGCCAGCAGTCCAGGGATTAGGGAAAAACTGTTTTTT.